The 18 T cell receptor beta chains below come from one sample, sequenced in a study of Graves' ophthalmopathy and Graves' hyperthyroidism. The study amplified TCR beta CDR3 regions using RNA transcripts. After a first-round RT-PCR with HTBI primers, a second-round multiplex PCR was run. TCRdb recomputed calls from the multiplex PCR reads with MiXCR, one row per CDR3 protein. The repertoire includes 200,000 to 250,000 distinct CDR3 sequences, less than 30% of them detected once, and around 10% sits in the top ten. Source material: peripheral blood. All receptors derive from a man in his fifties or sixties with Graves' ophthalmopathy.

This clonotype was picked up many times. The V and J genes are TRBV14 and TRBJ2-7; the D gene is possibly TRBD1 (6 bases). CDR3 length: 13 amino acids. V lost 5 bases and J lost 0, with 8 bases in between. CDR1 is SGHDN and CDR2 is FVKESK in the germline V gene. CDR3 loop: CASSWDTSYEQYF. The CDR3 coding sequence is TGTGCCAGCAGCTGGGACACCTCCTACGAGCAGTACTTC.

This clonotype was seen repeatedly, ten times or more. This chain uses TRBV28 with TRBJ2-5; TRBD2 aligns across 7 bases. CDR3 length equals 15 residues. The V gene end was trimmed by 4 bases and the J gene end by 4 bases; junction bases not matched to a gene: 9. From germline, CDR1 is MDHEN and CDR2 SYDVKM. The CDR3 sequence: CASSSPLGRVETQYF. CDR3 nucleotide sequence: TGTGCCAGCAGTTCCCCCCTGGGGAGGGTAGAGACCCAGTACTTC.

The chain carries TRBV6-1 and TRBJ1-2, with D perhaps TRBD1 (5 bases). Germline CDR1 MNHNS, CDR2 SASEGT. Trimming removed 2 bases at V and 7 bases at J, with 11 bases between. The CDR3 loop spans 13 amino acids. The CDR3 DNA sequence: TGTGCCAGCAGTGAATGGGACCTATCTGGCTACACCTTC. Amino acid sequence: CASSEWDLSGYTF.

V gene TRBV6-2 or TRBV6-3 combines with J gene TRBJ1-5; D gene ambiguous. Germline V gene data show CDR1 as MNHEY and CDR2 as SVGEGT. The germline V and J ends were trimmed by 4 bases and 7 bases, with 17 bases remaining between them. The CDR3 is made up of 15 amino acids. In DNA, the CDR3 is TGTGCCAGCAGTTTCGCGGGAGGGAGTGAACAGCCCCAGCATTTT. Its protein is CASSFAGGSEQPQHF.

There are many counts of this clonotype. This sequence joins TRBV6-2 or TRBV6-3 and TRBJ2-2; tentative D call: TRBD1 (5 bases). Germline V gene lookup returns CDR1 MNHEY and CDR2 SVGEGT. The CDR3 totals 19 residues. Trimming removed 2 bases at V and 5 bases at J, with 24 bases between. The chain's CDR3 is CASSYPSDSVVVRTGELFF. CDR3 nucleotide sequence: TGTGCCAGCAGTTACCCTTCAGACAGTGTCGTCGTCCGAACCGGGGAGCTGTTTTTT.

This clonotype was detected once. The V and J genes are TRBV28 and TRBJ1-5; tentative D call: TRBD1 (5 bases). CDR3 size: 17 residues. Germline V gene data show CDR1 as MDHEN and CDR2 as SYDVKM. Trimming left V 6 bases short and J 5 bases short, with 23 bases between. The CDR3 DNA follows: TGTGCCAGCAGCGCCCCATGGGGGGGTCATATCGATCAGCCCCAGCATTTT. It codes for CASSAPWGGHIDQPQHF.

This clonotype was counted only a few times. The chain has TRBV7-2 and TRBJ1-2; 7 bases agree with TRBD1. Germline V gene lookup returns CDR1 SGHTA and CDR2 FQGNSA. This CDR3 spans 15 amino acids. V was clipped by 5 bases and J by 5 bases; unmatched bases: 11. The DNA for the CDR3 is TGTGCCAGCAGCAATACCAGGGGGACCGGTTATGGCTACACCTTC. Protein product: CASSNTRGTGYGYTF. The entire variable domain, with the rest obtained from reference TRBV7-2 and TRBJ1-2, is as follows: GAGVSQSPSNKVTEKGKDVELRCDPISGHTALYWYRQSLGQGLEFLIYFQGNSAPDKSGLPSDRFSAERTGGSVSTLTIQRTQQEDSAVYLCASSNTRGTGYGYTFGSGTRLTVV.

This sequence joins TRBV6-1 and TRBJ1-1, with 9 bases identical to TRBD1. Germline CDR1 reads MNHNS; CDR2 reads SASEGT. The CDR3 consists of 17 residues. The ends lost 0 bases at V and 1 base at J; junction bases unmatched: 6. The CDR3 spells CASSEAGDREANTEAFF. CDR3 bases: TGTGCCAGCAGTGAAGCGGGGGACAGGGAAGCGAACACTGAAGCTTTCTTT.

This clonotype was detected ten times or more. This rearrangement joins TRBV5-8 to TRBJ2-7; 8 nucleotides line up with TRBD2. This CDR3 has 17 residues. Germline V gene data show CDR1 as SGHTS and CDR2 as YDEGEE. The junction had 18 bases not matched to a gene; V was cut back by 4 bases and J by 6 bases. The CDR3 here is CASSTSPGRGAQIEQYF. The CDR3 DNA follows: TGTGCCAGCAGCACCTCCCCGGGGCGGGGGGCGCAGATCGAGCAGTACTTC.

The sample holds many counts of this clonotype. The chain couples TRBV20-1 to TRBJ2-7; 13 bases agree with TRBD2. CDR1 and CDR2 (germline): DFQATT, SNEGSKA (reference sequence). This CDR3 has 16 residues. J was trimmed by 8 bases and V by 1 base; bases with no gene match: 11. The CDR3 DNA is TGCAGTGCTAGAGCTCCTGGGACTAGCGGGAAAGAAAAGCAGTACTTC. It yields the protein CSARAPGTSGKEKQYF.

This sequence joins TRBV5-1 and TRBJ1-1; the match to TRBD1 covers 7 bases. The length of the CDR3 is 13 residues. V shed 0 bases, J shed 10 bases, and the junction held 6 bases outside the gene matches. The germline CDR1 and CDR2 sequences are SGHRS and YFSETQ. The CDR3 DNA sequence: TGCGCCAGCAGCTTGGATTCGACAGGGCTAGCTTTCTTT. Its translation: CASSLDSTGLAFF.

This clonotype was counted many times. The chain has TRBV29-1 and TRBJ1-2, with 8 bases identical to TRBD1. The CDR3 covers 12 residues. Germline values: CDR1 SQVTM, CDR2 ANQGSEA. The J segment lost 8 bases and the V segment lost 6 bases, leaving 8 bases of the junction unmatched. The CDR3 sequence is CSVDLTGDGYTF. Written as DNA, the CDR3 is TGCAGCGTAGATTTGACAGGGGACGGCTACACCTTC.

The chain is built from TRBV27 and TRBJ2-5, with D possibly called TRBD1 or TRBD2 (5 bases each). The CDR3 has 16 amino acids. The V gene lost 4 bases and the J gene lost 4 bases, with 19 bases spanning the gap. CDR1 and CDR2 from the germline V gene are MNHEY and SMNVEV (reference sequence). The CDR3 spells CASSSLGTVDRETQYF. CDR3 DNA: TGTGCCAGCAGTTCCCTCGGGACGGTGGACCGAGAGACCCAGTACTTC.

This clonotype was counted many times. The J gene is TRBJ2-3, the V gene TRBV6-1; D gene uncertain. CDR1 and CDR2 (germline): MNHNS, SASEGT. The CDR3 spans 12 residues. Trimming stripped 6 bases from V and 4 bases from J, with 8 bases between. The CDR3 loop is CASSPGADTQYF. The CDR3 DNA follows: TGTGCCAGCAGCCCGGGCGCAGATACGCAGTATTTT.

This clonotype was counted ten times or more. This sequence joins TRBV24-1 and TRBJ2-7; TRBD1 is a possible D gene (5 bases). The CDR3 runs to 12 residues. V lost 4 bases and J lost 7, with 10 bases in between. Germline CDR1 is KGHDR and CDR2 is SFDVKD. The CDR3 DNA is TGTGCCACCAGTGAGCATAACAGGGAGCAGTACTTC. Residues: CATSEHNREQYF.

This clonotype was observed many times. The CDR3 here is CASSLVRETEAFF. CDR3 coding DNA: TGTGCCAGCAGCTTAGTCCGGGAAACTGAAGCTTTCTTT. The V call is TRBV11-2, the J call TRBJ1-1; D unclear. V was shortened by 1 base and J by 5 bases, with 8 bases between the two germline ends. Germline V gene data show CDR1 as SGHAT and CDR2 as FQNNGV. The CDR3 is made up of 13 amino acids.

This clonotype was found many times. The chain employs TRBV6-2 or TRBV6-3 and TRBJ1-1, with 7 bases matching TRBD1. The germline V gene encodes CDR1 MNHEY and CDR2 SVGEGT. The junction had 2 bases not matched to a gene; V was cut back by 6 bases and J by 1 base. CDR3 length equals 13 residues. CDR3 in amino acids: CASSDRANTEAFF. The CDR3 region has the DNA TGTGCCAGCAGCGACAGGGCGAACACTGAAGCTTTCTTT.

This clonotype was counted ten times or more. The genes are TRBV6-5 and TRBJ2-7, with D possibly TRBD1 on 6 matching bases. V lost 6 bases and J lost 4, with 16 bases in between. The CDR3 is 14 amino acids. The germline gives CDR1 MNHEY, CDR2 SVGAGI. The CDR3 region is CASRINRDTYEQYF. The CDR3 DNA reads as TGTGCCAGCAGAATAAACCGGGACACGTACGAGCAGTACTTC.